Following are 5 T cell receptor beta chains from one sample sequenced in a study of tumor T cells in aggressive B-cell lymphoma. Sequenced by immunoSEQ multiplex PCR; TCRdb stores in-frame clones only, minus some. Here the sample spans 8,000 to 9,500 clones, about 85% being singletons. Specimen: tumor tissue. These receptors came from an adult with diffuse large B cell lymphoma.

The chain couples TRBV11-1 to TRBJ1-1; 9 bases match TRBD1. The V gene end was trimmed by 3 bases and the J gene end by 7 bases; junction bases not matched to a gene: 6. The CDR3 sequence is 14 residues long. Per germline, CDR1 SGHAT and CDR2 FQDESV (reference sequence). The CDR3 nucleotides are TGTGCCAGCAGCTTCAGTACAGGGGGCGGTGAAGCTTTCTTT. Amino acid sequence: CASSFSTGGGEAFF.

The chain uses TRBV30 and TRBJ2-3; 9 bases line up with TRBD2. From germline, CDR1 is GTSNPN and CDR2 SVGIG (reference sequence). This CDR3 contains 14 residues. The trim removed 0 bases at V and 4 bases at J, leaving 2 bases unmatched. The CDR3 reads CAWSVRGGADTQYF. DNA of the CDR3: TGTGCCTGGAGTGTACGCGGGGGGGCAGATACGCAGTATTTT.

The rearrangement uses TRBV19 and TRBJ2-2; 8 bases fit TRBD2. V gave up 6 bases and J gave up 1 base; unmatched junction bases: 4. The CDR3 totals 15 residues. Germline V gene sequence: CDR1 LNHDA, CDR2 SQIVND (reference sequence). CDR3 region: CASREAGENTGELFF. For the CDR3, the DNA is TGTGCCAGTAGGGAAGCGGGGGAGAACACCGGGGAGCTGTTTTTT.

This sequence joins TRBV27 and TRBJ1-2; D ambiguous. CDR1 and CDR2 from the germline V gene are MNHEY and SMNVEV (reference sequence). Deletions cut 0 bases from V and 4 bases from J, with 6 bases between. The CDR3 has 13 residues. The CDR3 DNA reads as TGTGCCAGCAGTTTATCGCACAGCTATGGCTACACCTTC. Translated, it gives CASSLSHSYGYTF.

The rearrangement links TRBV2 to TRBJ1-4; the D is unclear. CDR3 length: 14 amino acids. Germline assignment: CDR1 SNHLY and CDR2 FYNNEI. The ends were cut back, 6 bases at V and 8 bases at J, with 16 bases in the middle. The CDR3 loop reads CASRQGGFGEKLFF. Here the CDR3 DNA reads TGTGCCAGCAGACAAGGAGGGTTCGGAGAAAAACTGTTTTTT. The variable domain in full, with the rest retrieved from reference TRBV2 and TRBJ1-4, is EPEVTQTPSHQVTQMGQEVILRCVPISNHLYFYWYRQILGQKVEFLVSFYNNEISEKSEIFDDQFSVERPDGSNFTLKIRSTKLEDSAMYFCASRQGGFGEKLFFGSGTQLSVL.